This paragraph reports one T cell receptor beta chain. The sample belongs to a study of control samples from healthy donors and cancer patients. Profiled with immunoSEQ multiplex PCR; TCRdb holds only in-frame clones, not every one. The table includes 35,000 to 55,000 clones, around 93% detected once. Germline V gene data show CDR1 as SQVTM and CDR2 as ANQGSEA. V lost 4 bases and J lost 6, with 6 bases in between. The length of the CDR3 is 10 residues. The chain employs TRBV29-1 and TRBJ1-1; D gene unclear. Material: PBMCs. The receptor was derived from a woman aged 40 to 49 with head and neck cancer. Here the CDR3 DNA reads TGCAGCGTTGGGCCAGCTGAAGCTTTCTTT. Protein product: CSVGPAEAFF.